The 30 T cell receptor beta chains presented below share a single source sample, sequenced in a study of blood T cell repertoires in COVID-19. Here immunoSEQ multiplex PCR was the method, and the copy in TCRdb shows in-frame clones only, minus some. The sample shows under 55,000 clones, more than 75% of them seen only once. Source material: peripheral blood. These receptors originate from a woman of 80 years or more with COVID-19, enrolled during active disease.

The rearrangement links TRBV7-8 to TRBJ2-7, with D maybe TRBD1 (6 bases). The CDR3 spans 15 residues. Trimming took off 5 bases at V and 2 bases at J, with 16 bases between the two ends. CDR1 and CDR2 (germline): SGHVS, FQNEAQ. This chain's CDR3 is CASSLSSTGPYEQYF. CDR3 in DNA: TGTGCCAGCAGCCTATCCTCGACAGGCCCCTACGAGCAGTACTTC.

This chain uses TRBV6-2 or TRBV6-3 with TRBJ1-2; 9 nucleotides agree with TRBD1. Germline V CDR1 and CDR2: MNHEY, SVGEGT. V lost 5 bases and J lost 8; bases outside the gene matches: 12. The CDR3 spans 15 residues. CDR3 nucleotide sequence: TGTGCCAGCAGTCCACAAACCGGGACAGGGATAGGCTACACCTTC. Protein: CASSPQTGTGIGYTF.

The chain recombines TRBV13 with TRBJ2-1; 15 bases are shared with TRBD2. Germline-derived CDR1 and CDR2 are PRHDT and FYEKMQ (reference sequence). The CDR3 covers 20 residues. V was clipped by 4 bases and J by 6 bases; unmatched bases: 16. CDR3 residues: CASSSPGLAGGARLGNEQFF. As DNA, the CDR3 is TGTGCCAGCAGCTCGCCGGGACTAGCGGGAGGTGCCCGATTGGGCAATGAGCAGTTCTTC.

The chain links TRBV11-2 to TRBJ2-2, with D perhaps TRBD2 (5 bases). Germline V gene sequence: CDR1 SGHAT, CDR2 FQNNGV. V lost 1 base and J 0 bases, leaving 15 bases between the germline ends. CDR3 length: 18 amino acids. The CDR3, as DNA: TGTGCCAGCAGCTTAGTTAGGACTTTGTTGTCGAACACCGGGGAGCTGTTTTTT. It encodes CASSLVRTLLSNTGELFF.

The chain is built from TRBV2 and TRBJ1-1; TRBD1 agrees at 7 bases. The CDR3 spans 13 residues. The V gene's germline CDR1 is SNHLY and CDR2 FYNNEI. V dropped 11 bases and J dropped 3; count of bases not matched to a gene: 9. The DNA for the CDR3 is TGTGCCGGGGGAGACAGGGTCGACACTGAAGCTTTCTTT. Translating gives CAGGDRVDTEAFF.

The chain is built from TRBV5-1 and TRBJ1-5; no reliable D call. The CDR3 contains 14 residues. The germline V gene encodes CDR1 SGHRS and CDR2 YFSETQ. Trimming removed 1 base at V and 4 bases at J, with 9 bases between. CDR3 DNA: TGCGCCAGCAGCTTGTGGCCAGATAATCAGCCCCAGCATTTT. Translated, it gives CASSLWPDNQPQHF.

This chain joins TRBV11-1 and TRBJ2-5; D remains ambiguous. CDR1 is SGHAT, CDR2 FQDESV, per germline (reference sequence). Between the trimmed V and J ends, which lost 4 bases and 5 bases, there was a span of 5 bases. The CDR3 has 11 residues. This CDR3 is CASSSRETQYF. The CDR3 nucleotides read TGTGCCAGCAGCTCCCGGGAGACCCAGTACTTC.

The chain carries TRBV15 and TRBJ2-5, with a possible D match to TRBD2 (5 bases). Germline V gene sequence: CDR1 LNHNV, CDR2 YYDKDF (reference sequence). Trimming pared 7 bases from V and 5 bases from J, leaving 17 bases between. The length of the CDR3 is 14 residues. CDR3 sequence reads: CATTEGLIRETQYF. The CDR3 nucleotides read TGTGCCACCACAGAGGGTCTTATTCGGGAGACCCAGTACTTC. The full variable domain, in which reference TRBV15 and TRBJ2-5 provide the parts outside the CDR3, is DAMVIQNPRYQVTQFGKPVTLSCSQTLNHNVMYWYQQKSSQAPKLLFHYYDKDFNNEADTPDNFQSRRPNTSFCFLDIRSPGLGDTAMYLCATTEGLIRETQYFGPGTRLLVL.

The CDR3 sequence: CASRRHSTGDGYTF. CDR3 sequence (DNA): TGTGCCAGCAGGCGCCACTCTACAGGGGATGGCTACACCTTC. V is TRBV6-5 and J is TRBJ1-2, with 7 bases that match TRBD1. Germline loops: CDR1 MNHEY, CDR2 SVGAGI. V was clipped by 6 bases and J by 6 bases; unmatched bases: 10. This CDR3 has 14 amino acids.

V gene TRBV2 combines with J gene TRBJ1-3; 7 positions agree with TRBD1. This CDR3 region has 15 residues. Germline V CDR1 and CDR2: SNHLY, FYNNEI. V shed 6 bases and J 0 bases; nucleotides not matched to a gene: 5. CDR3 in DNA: TGTGCCAGCAGGTTTACAGGGGTCTCTGGAAACACCATATATTTT. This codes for CASRFTGVSGNTIYF.

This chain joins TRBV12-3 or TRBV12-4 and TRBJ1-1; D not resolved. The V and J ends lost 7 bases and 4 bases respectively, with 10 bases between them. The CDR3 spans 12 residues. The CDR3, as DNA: TGTGCCAGCATAGGGAGTTTCACTGAAGCTTTCTTT. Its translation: CASIGSFTEAFF.

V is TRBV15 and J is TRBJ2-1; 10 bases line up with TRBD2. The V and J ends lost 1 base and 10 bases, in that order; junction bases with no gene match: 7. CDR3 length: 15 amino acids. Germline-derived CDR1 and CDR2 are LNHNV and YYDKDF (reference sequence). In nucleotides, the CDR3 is TGTGCCACCAGCAGAGGAGCTAGCGGGAGTCGAGAGCAGTTCTTC. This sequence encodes CATSRGASGSREQFF.

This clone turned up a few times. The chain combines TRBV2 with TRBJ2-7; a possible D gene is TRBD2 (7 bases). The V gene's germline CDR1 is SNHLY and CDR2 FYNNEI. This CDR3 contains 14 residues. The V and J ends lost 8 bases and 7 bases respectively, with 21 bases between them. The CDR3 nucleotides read TGTGCCAGCTCCCGGGGAGGGGGGCGGTGGGAGCAGTACTTC. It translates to CASSRGGGRWEQYF.

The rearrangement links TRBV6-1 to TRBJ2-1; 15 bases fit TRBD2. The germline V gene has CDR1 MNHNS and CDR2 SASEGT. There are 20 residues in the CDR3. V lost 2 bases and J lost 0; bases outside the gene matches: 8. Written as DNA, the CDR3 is TGTGCCAGCAGTGAAACGGGGACTAGCGGGGGGCCGAGCTCCTACAATGAGCAGTTCTTC. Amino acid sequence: CASSETGTSGGPSSYNEQFF.

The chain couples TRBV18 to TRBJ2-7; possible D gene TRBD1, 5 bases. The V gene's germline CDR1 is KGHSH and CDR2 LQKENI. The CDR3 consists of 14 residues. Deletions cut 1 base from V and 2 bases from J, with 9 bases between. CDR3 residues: CASSPQGKAYEQYF. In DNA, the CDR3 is TGTGCCAGCTCACCACAGGGGAAGGCCTACGAGCAGTACTTC. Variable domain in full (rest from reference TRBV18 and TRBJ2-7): NAGVMQNPRHLVRRRGQEARLRCSPMKGHSHVYWYRQLPEEGLKFMVYLQKENIIDESGMPKERFSAEFPKEGPSILRIQQVVRGDSAAYFCASSPQGKAYEQYFGPGTRLTVT.

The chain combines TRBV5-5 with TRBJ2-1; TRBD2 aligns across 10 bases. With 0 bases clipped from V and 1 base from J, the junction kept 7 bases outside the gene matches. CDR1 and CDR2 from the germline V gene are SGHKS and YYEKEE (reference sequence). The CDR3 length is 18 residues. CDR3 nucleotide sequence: TGTGCCAGCAGCTTGGTGTCAACGACTAGCGGGTCCTACAATGAGCAGTTCTTC. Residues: CASSLVSTTSGSYNEQFF.

The CDR3 reads CASKLGTSGGNEQFF. Here the CDR3 DNA reads TGTGCCAGCAAACTCGGGACTAGCGGGGGGAATGAGCAGTTCTTC. The chain has TRBV3-1 (or the pseudogene TRBV3-2) and TRBJ2-1, with 15 bases lining up with TRBD2. Germline trimming cut 7 bases from V and 7 bases from J; bases unmatched to any gene: 5. The germline V gene has CDR1 LGHDT and CDR2 YNNKEL (reference sequence). This CDR3 contains 15 residues.

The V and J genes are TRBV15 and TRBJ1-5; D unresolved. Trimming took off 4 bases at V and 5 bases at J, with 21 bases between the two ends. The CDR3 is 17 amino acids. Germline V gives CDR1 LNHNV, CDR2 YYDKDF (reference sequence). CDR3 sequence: CATSTENGFLSDQPQHF. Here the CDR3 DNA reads TGTGCCACCAGCACCGAAAACGGGTTTCTTTCGGATCAGCCCCAGCATTTT.

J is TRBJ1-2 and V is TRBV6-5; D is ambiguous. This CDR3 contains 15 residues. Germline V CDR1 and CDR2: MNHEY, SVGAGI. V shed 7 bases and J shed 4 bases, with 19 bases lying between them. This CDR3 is CASTLTGILVYGYTF. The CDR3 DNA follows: TGTGCCAGCACCCTAACGGGGATTTTGGTCTATGGCTACACCTTC.

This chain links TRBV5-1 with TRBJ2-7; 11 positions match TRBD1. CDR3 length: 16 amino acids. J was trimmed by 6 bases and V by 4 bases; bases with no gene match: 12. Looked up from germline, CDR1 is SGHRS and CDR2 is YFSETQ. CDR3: CASSGLTAGTGGEQYF. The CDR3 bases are TGCGCCAGCAGCGGCCTGACCGCCGGGACAGGGGGCGAGCAGTACTTC.

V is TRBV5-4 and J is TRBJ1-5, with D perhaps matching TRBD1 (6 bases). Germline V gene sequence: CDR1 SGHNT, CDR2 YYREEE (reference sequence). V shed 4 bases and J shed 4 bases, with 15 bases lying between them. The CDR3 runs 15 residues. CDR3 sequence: CASSRGGVSNQPQHF. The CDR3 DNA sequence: TGTGCCAGCAGCCGGGGGGGCGTTTCAAATCAGCCCCAGCATTTT.

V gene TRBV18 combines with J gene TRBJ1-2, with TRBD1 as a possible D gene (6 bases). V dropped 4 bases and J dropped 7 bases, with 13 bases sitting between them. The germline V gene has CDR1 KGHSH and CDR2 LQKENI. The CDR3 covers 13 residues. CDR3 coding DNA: TGTGCCAGCTCACGGGCAGGGGAAATTGGCTACACCTTC. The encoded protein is CASSRAGEIGYTF.

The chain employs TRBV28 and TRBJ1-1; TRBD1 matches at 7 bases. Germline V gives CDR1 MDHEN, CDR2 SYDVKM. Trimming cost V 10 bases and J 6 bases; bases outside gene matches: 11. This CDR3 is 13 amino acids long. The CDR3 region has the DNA TGTGCCACCGGGTCCAGGGGGAGATCTGAAGCTTTCTTT. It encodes CATGSRGRSEAFF. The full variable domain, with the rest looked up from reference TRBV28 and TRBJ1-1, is DVKVTQSSRYLVKRTGEKVFLECVQDMDHENMFWYRQDPGLGLRLIYFSYDVKMKEKGDIPEGYSVSREKKERFSLILESASTNQTSMYLCATGSRGRSEAFFGQGTRLTVV.

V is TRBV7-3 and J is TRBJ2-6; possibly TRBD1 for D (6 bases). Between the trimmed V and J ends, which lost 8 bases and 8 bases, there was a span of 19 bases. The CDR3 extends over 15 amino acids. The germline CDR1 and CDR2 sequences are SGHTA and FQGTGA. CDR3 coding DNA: TGTGCCAGCGGCACCCAGGGGCTCCTGCCCAACGTCCTGACTTTC. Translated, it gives CASGTQGLLPNVLTF.

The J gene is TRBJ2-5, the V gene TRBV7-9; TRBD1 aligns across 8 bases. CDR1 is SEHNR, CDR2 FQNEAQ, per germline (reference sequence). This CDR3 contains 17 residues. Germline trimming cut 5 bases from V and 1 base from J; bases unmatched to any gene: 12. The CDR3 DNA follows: TGTGCCAGCAGCCGAGACAGGGGCGGCCGGGGCCAAGAGACCCAGTACTTC. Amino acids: CASSRDRGGRGQETQYF. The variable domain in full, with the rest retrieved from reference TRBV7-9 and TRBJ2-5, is DTGVSQNPRHKITKRGQNVTFRCDPISEHNRLYWYRQTLGQGPEFLTYFQNEAQLEKSRLLSDRFSAERPKGSFSTLEIQRTEQGDSAMYLCASSRDRGGRGQETQYFGPGTRLLVL.

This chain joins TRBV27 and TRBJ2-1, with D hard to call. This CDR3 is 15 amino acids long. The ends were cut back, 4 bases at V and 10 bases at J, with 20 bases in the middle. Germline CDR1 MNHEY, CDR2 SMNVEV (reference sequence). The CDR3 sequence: CASSSLGPPAEEQFF. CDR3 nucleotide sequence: TGTGCCAGCAGTTCCCTGGGCCCCCCTGCCGAGGAGCAGTTCTTC.

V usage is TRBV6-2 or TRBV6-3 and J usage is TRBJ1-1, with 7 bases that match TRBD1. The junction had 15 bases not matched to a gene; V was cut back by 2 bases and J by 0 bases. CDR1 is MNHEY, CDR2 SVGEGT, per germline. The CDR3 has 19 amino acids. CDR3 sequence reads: CASSYPPPRGGLMNTEAFF. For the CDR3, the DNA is TGTGCCAGCAGTTACCCACCCCCTCGAGGGGGCCTTATGAACACTGAAGCTTTCTTT.

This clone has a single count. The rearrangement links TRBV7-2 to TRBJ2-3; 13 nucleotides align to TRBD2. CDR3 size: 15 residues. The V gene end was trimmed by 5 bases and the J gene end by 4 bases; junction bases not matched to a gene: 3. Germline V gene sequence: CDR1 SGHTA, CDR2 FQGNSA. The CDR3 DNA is TGTGCCAGCAGCGCACTAGCGGGAGGGCCAGATACGCAGTATTTT. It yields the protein CASSALAGGPDTQYF. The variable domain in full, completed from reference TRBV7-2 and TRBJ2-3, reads GAGVSQSPSNKVTEKGKDVELRCDPISGHTALYWYRQSLGQGLEFLIYFQGNSAPDKSGLPSDRFSAERTGGSVSTLTIQRTQQEDSAVYLCASSALAGGPDTQYFGPGTRLTVL.

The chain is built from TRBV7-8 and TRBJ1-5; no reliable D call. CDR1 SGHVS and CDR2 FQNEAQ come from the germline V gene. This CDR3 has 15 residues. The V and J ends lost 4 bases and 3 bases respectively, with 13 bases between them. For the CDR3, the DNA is TGTGCCAGCAGCTCCATTCCGCAGGACAATCAGCCCCAGCATTTT. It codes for CASSSIPQDNQPQHF.

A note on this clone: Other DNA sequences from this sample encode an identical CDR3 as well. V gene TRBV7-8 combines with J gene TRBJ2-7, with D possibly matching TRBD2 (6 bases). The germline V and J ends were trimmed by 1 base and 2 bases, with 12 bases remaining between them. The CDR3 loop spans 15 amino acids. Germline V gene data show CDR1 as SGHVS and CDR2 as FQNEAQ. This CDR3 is CASSLVAGSPYEQYF. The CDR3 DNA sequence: TGTGCCAGCAGCTTAGTCGCCGGGAGCCCCTACGAGCAGTACTTC. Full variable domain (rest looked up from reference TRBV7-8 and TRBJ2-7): GAGVSQSPRYKVAKRGQDVALRCDPISGHVSLFWYQQALGQGPEFLTYFQNEAQLDKSGLPSDRFFAERPEGSVSTLKIQRTQQEDSAVYLCASSLVAGSPYEQYFGPGTRLTVT.